This T cell receptor beta chain came from a study of beta chain features in type 1 diabetes. Study-level information: The samples had about 100,000,000 sorted cells examined in all.

General study points: Significant though moderate, a shortening of TCRB CDR3s appeared in all four CD4+ subsets of Type 1 diabetes patients.

The investigators reverse transcribed all of the isolated RNA, so they sequenced expressed TCRB transcripts. The study sequenced naive, central memory and regulatory T cell samples to an average of about 3.6 million reads. Clones were sequenced by immunoSEQ multiplex PCR, and TCRdb holds only the in-frame ones, with some missing. The repertoire holds around 690,000 clones, with 9.5% to 15% as singletons. The CDR3 consists of 12 residues. The V and J ends lost 4 bases and 6 bases respectively, with 9 bases between them. Germline-derived CDR1 and CDR2 are MDHEN and SYDVKM. A single heparinised blood sample, averaging approximately 110 mL, was obtained per donor. Each of the sorted populations had a purity greater than 95%. This clone showed up just a few times. Its target is unknown.

The J gene is TRBJ1-2, the V gene TRBV28; D gene ambiguous. This receptor was obtained from a young man with type 1 diabetes. The sequencing sample was made of naive CD4+ T cells from blood. The CDR3 region has the DNA TGTGCCAGCAGTTCCCCCACCAATGGCTACACCTTC. Encoded protein: CASSSPTNGYTF.